Following are 5 T cell receptor beta chains from one sample sequenced in a study of technical replicates of blood from a handful of donors. Measured with immunoSEQ multiplex PCR; TCRdb has only the in-frame clones, and not every one. The sample contains 100,000 or so clones, 85% to 95% of which appear only once. The sample was T cells isolated from PBMCs. Receptors originate from a human donor in good health.

The chain has TRBV9 and TRBJ1-2, with 10 bases identical to TRBD1. The V gene's germline CDR1 is SGDLS and CDR2 YYNGEE. With 2 bases clipped from V and 4 bases from J, the junction kept 5 bases outside the gene matches. CDR3 length: 15 residues. The CDR3 is CASSVGTGERYGYTF. CDR3 bases: TGTGCCAGCAGCGTCGGGACAGGGGAGCGCTATGGCTACACCTTC. The full variable domain, with the rest looked up from reference TRBV9 and TRBJ1-2, is DSGVTQTPKHLITATGQRVTLRCSPRSGDLSVYWYQQSLDQGLQFLIQYYNGEERAKGNILERFSAQQFPDLHSELNLSSLELGDSALYFCASSVGTGERYGYTFGSGTRLTVV.

The table lists this clone with a count of one. This CDR3 reads CASSWDKYTDTQYF. In DNA, the CDR3 is TGTGCCAGTAGTTGGGACAAATACACAGATACGCAGTATTTT. The genes are TRBV19 and TRBJ2-3; TRBD1 is a possible D gene (6 bases). The germline V gene encodes CDR1 LNHDA and CDR2 SQIVND (reference sequence). V was cut by 5 bases and J by 2 bases, with 11 bases left in between. The CDR3 loop spans 14 amino acids.

A single count supports this clone. The rearrangement uses TRBV5-6 and TRBJ1-2, with D perhaps TRBD1 (5 bases). Trimming left V 5 bases short and J 5 bases short, with 13 bases between. Per the germline V gene, CDR1 is SGHDT and CDR2 is YYEEEE. The CDR3 extends over 13 amino acids. CDR3 region: CASSSLGGYGYTF. The DNA of the CDR3 is TGTGCCAGCAGTTCACTGGGGGGGTATGGCTACACCTTC.

The rearrangement uses TRBV6-1 and TRBJ2-1; 9 bases are a match to TRBD1. CDR1 and CDR2 from the germline V gene are MNHNS and SASEGT. This CDR3 spans 16 amino acids. The ends lost 1 base at V and 4 bases at J; junction bases unmatched: 5. The CDR3 reads CASSEGGTGWYNEQFF. Written as DNA, the CDR3 is TGTGCCAGCAGTGAAGGGGGGACAGGGTGGTACAATGAGCAGTTCTTC.

V usage is TRBV15 and J usage is TRBJ2-7, with 7 nucleotides matching TRBD2. The CDR3 contains 15 residues. J lost 6 bases, V lost 1 base, and 9 bases had no gene match. Germline CDR1 is LNHNV and CDR2 is YYDKDF (reference sequence). The CDR3 DNA reads TGTGCCACCAGCAGAGTTGGAGACGGACTAGGCGAGCAGTACTTC. Protein product: CATSRVGDGLGEQYF. Full variable domain (missing parts from reference TRBV15 and TRBJ2-7): DAMVIQNPRYQVTQFGKPVTLSCSQTLNHNVMYWYQQKSSQAPKLLFHYYDKDFNNEADTPDNFQSRRPNTSFCFLDIRSPGLGDTAMYLCATSRVGDGLGEQYFGPGTRLTVT.